The next 2 T cell receptor beta chains were all read from a single sample in a study of control samples from healthy donors and cancer patients. Data came from immunoSEQ multiplex PCR; TCRdb stores just in-frame clones and leaves some out. The sample gives around 190,000 clones, 90% of which show up once; approximately 1.4% is in the top ten. Sequences were obtained from blood. The receptors here all came from a woman aged 45 to 65 in good health.

Only one count was recorded for this clone. V gene TRBV5-1 combines with J gene TRBJ2-3; D gene ambiguous. V shed 4 bases and J shed 4 bases, with 10 bases lying between them. The CDR3 has 13 amino acids. Per germline, CDR1 SGHRS and CDR2 YFSETQ. CDR3 nucleotides: TGCGCCAGCAGCAGTGCCCTGGCAGATACGCAGTATTTT. Encoded protein: CASSSALADTQYF.

CDR3 in amino acids: CASSQALPSGELFF. The CDR3, as DNA: TGTGCCAGCAGCCAAGCTTTGCCTAGCGGGGAGCTGTTTTTT. The rearrangement links TRBV3-1 (or the pseudogene TRBV3-2) to TRBJ2-2; D uncertain. V dropped 1 base and J dropped 7 bases, with 10 bases sitting between them. Germline loops: CDR1 LGHDT, CDR2 YNNKEL (reference sequence). The CDR3 is 14 amino acids.